This T cell receptor (beta chain) was found in a study of blood T cell repertoires in COVID-19. Study in general: The United States, Italy and Spain supplied acute and convalescent COVID-19 samples. From T cells, B-cell-depleted T cells, or PBMCs came the material, which was cDNA or gDNA.

In the study's own analysis: Estimated nucleated cell counts came from reference gene primer amplification. Libraries were prepared by immunoSEQ multiplex PCR; TCRdb keeps only in-frame clonotypes and omits some of them. V, J and clone size reflect that table, while D and trimming were determined from the DNA. The data hold about 140,000 clones, with about 90% observed a single time. V lost 4 bases, J lost 4 bases, and 5 bases lay in between. CDR1 is MNHEY, CDR2 SMNVEV, per germline (reference sequence). The CDR3 consists of 12 residues. This clonotype was obtained from a woman aged 55-70 years with acute or convalescent COVID-19. The chain is built from TRBV27 and TRBJ1-5; the D is unclear. Sequenced input: peripheral blood. CDR3 sequence (DNA): TGTGCCAGCAGTTACGGGAATCAGCCCCAGCATTTT. Its translation: CASSYGNQPQHF.